This T cell receptor beta chain was sequenced in a study of shared clonotypes between healthy human individuals. Across the whole study: With ages of 18 to 49, the donors were a couple of women and three men.

With V trimmed by 6 bases and J by 2 bases, 7 bases remained unmatched. Germline-derived CDR1 and CDR2 are SGHNT and YYREEE (reference sequence). The length of the CDR3 is 14 residues. The study, taken as a whole, reports: Blood alone was sampled, and tissue repertoires likely differ. Naive subsets generally exceeded memory subsets in estimated richness.

Regarding this clone: Its antigen is currently unknown.

Authors' data handling: There were no quality scores in the junction-only immunoSEQ sequences, so filtering differed. Method: immunoSEQ multiplex PCR; TCRdb's copy keeps in-frame clones and lacks some. For V, J and clone size, that table is used; D and trimming come from the DNA. Of 950,000 to 1,300,000 clones detected, approximately 72% appear once; the ten largest clones hold about 1.5%. The gene calls are TRBV5-4 and TRBJ2-7, with 8 bases identical to TRBD1. Source material: memory CD4+ T cells sorted from blood. The subset was: CD45RA-negative fraction. The source is a young man in good health. The CDR3 here is CASKEGQAAYEQYF. The CDR3 DNA is TGTGCCAGCAAAGAGGGACAGGCTGCCTACGAGCAGTACTTC.